The T cell receptor (beta chain) described here comes from a study of early T cells in non-severe SARS-CoV-2 infection. Study summary: Sequencing of bulk RNA from unsorted whole blood was done, without chain pairing.

The CDR3 spans 16 residues. Per germline, CDR1 LGHNA and CDR2 YNFKEQ. V shed 0 bases and J 1 base; nucleotides not matched to a gene: 1. Whole-study results and caveats: The study's VDJdb matching favored anti-spike CD8 responses and missed private and CD4 specificities.

The table lists this clonotype with many counts. Its antigen is not identified. Molecules of cDNA were individually given unique molecular identifiers that were attached to them. Each CDR3 protein gets one entry after TCRdb re-called the 5' RACE reads with MiXCR. The sample shows roughly 26,000 distinct CDR3 sequences, 5% to 6.5% of them seen only once. The origin of this receptor is an adult who was a healthcare worker with PCR-confirmed SARS-CoV-2 infection or an uninfected control (not recorded which). J is TRBJ2-3 and V is TRBV4-2, with 10 bases fitting TRBD2. Source material: whole blood. CDR3 sequence reads: CASSQDLAGGTDTQYF. In DNA, the CDR3 is TGTGCCAGCAGCCAAGACCTAGCGGGGGGCACAGATACGCAGTATTTT.